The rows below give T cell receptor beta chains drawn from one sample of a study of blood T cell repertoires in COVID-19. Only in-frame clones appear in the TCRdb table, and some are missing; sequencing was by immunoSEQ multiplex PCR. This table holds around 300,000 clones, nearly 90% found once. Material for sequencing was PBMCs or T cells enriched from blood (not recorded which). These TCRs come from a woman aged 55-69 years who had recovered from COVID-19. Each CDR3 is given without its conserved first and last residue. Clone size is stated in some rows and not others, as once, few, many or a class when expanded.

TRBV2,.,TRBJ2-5,ASSESSWGVETQY
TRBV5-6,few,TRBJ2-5,ASSIGQDQETQY
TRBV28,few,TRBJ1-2,ASRDRAYGYT
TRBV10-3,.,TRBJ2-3,AISESSLTSGTDTQY
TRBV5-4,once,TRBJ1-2,ASSHSGDGYT
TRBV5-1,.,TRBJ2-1,ASSLTGSINEQF
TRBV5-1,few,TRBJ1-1,ASSPDTYLAF
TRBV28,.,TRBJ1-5,ASTTGYQPQH
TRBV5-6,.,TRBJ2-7,ASSLGQGAYEQY
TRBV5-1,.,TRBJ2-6,ASSPPGLSGANVLT
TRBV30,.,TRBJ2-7,AWSPRTSYSYEQY
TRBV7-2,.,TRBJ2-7,ASSLRGSPGQY
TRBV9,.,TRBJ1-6,ASSVSLNSPLH
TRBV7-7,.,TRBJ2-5,ASSFGPGETQY
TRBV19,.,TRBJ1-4,ASSPRGVMSEKLF
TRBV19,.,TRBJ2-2,ASSMTHANTGELF
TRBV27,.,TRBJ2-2,ASSLGWGVSGELF
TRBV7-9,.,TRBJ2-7,ASSSSGGYEQY
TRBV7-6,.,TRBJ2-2,ASSQGLARAGELF
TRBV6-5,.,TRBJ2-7,ASSYVAATYEQY
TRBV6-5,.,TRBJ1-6,ASSYDLRRAFSPLH
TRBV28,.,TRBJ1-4,ASSSVLEKLF
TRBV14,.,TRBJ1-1,ASRQDPWPEAF
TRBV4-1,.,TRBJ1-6,ASSQTDRSPLH
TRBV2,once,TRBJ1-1,ASSDQGVNTEAF
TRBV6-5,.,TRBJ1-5,ASSRREGQPQH
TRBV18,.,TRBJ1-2,ASSLQGDGYT
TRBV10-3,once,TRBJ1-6,AIRTGVGSPLH
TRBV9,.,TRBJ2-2,ASSVVGSTGELF
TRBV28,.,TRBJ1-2,ASSLRPGGSYGYT
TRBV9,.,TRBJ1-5,ASSVGRENQPQH
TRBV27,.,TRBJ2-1,ASSFGLAGYNEQF
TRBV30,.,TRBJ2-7,AWRRQGGISYEQY
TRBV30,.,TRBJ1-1,AWRGGIGTEAF
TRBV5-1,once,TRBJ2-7,ASSLQKGAGEQY
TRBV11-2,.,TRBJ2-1,ASSPLTSGVLGVNEQF
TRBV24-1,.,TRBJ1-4,APPSRWEKLF
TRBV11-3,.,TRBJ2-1,ASSLKTNEQF
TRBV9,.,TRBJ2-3,ASSVQPGTGSTDTQY
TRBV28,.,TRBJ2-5,ASSSLAETQY
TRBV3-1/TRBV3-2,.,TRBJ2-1,ASSQEWGSGSNEQF